This T cell receptor beta chain was documented in a study of T cells after posttransplantation cyclophosphamide. This CDR3 contains 15 residues. Germline V gives CDR1 WSHSY, CDR2 SAAADI. V shed 10 bases and J 2 bases; nucleotides not matched to a gene: 5. Assay used: immunoSEQ multiplex PCR; TCRdb lists only in-frame clones, some missing. Here the sample spans tens of thousands of clones, 92% being singletons. The sequence was collected from a woman in her forties or fifties in good health and a related stem cell transplant donor. Sequenced sample: PBMCs. This chain links TRBV10-2 with TRBJ2-1; 13 positions agree with TRBD2. The CDR3 coding sequence is TGCGCCACCCGGACTAGCGGGGGTACCTACAATGAGCAGTTCTTC. As protein: CATRTSGGTYNEQFF.